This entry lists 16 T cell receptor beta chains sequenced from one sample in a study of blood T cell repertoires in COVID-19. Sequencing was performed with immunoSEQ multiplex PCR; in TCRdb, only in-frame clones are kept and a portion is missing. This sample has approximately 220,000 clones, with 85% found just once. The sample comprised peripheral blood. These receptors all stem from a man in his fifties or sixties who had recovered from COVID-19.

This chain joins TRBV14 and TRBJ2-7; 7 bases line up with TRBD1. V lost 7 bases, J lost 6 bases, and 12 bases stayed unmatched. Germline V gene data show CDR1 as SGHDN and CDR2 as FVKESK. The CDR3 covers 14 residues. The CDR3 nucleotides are TGTGCCAGCAATCGCTGGGACAGAGAATCCGAGCAGTACTTC. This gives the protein CASNRWDRESEQYF.

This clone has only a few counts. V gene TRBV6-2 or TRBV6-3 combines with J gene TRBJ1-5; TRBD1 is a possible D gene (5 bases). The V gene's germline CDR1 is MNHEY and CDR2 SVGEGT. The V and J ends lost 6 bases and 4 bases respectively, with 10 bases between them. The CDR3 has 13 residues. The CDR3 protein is CASSLQENQPQHF. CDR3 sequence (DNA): TGTGCCAGCAGCTTACAGGAAAATCAGCCCCAGCATTTT.

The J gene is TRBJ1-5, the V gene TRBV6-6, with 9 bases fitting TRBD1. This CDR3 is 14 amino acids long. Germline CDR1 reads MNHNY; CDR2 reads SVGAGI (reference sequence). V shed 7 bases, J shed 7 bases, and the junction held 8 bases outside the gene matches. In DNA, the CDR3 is TGTGCCAGCATGGGCGGGACAGGGAGCCAGCCCCAGCATTTT. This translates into CASMGGTGSQPQHF.

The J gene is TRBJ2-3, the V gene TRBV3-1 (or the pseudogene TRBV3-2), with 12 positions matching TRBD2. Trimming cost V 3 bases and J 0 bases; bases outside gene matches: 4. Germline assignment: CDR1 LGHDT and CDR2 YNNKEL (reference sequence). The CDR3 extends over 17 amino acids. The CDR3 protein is CASSHTSGRFSTDTQYF. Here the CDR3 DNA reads TGTGCCAGCAGCCATACTAGCGGGAGGTTCAGCACAGATACGCAGTATTTT.

CDR3 region: CASSQDPSGRTGELFF. The CDR3 DNA follows: TGCGCCAGCAGCCAAGATCCTAGCGGGAGGACCGGGGAGCTGTTTTTT. This chain joins TRBV4-1 and TRBJ2-2, with 11 bases aligning to TRBD2. The length of the CDR3 is 16 residues. The V and J ends lost 0 bases and 5 bases, in that order; junction bases with no gene match: 2. CDR1 MGHRA and CDR2 YSYEKL come from the germline V gene.

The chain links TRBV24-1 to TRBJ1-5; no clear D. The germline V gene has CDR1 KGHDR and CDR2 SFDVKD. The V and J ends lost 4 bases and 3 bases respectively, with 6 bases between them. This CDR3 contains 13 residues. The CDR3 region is CATSDGLNQPQHF. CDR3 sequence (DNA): TGTGCCACCAGTGACGGACTCAATCAGCCCCAGCATTTT.

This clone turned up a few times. CDR3 residues: CATSDPTRLAGDTGELFF. CDR3 in DNA: TGTGCCACCAGTGATCCGACCCGACTAGCGGGAGATACCGGGGAGCTGTTTTTT. J is TRBJ2-2 and V is TRBV24-1; 12 bases are a match to TRBD2. With 3 bases clipped from V and 5 bases from J, the junction kept 9 bases outside the gene matches. Germline V CDR1 and CDR2: KGHDR, SFDVKD. This CDR3 has 18 residues.

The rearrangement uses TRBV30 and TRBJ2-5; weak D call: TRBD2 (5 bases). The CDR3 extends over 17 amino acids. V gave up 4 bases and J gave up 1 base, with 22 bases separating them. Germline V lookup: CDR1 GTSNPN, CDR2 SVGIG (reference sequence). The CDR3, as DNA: TGTGCCTGGAAACGGAAAATGTCTAGCAGACTCCAAGAGACCCAGTACTTC. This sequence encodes CAWKRKMSSRLQETQYF. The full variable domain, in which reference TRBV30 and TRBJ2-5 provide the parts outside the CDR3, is SQTIHQWPATLVQPVGSPLSLECTVEGTSNPNLYWYRQAAGRGLQLLFYSVGIGQISSEVPQNLSASRPQDRQFILSSKKLLLSDSGFYLCAWKRKMSSRLQETQYFGPGTRLLVL.

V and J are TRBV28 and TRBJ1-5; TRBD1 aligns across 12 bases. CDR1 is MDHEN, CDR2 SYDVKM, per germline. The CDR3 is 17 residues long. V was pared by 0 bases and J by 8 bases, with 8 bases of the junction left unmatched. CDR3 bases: TGTGCCAGCAGTTTATGGGCGGGACAGGGGGCCTGGGAGCCCCAGCATTTT. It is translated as CASSLWAGQGAWEPQHF. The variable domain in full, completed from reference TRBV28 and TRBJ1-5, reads DVKVTQSSRYLVKRTGEKVFLECVQDMDHENMFWYRQDPGLGLRLIYFSYDVKMKEKGDIPEGYSVSREKKERFSLILESASTNQTSMYLCASSLWAGQGAWEPQHFGDGTRLSIL.

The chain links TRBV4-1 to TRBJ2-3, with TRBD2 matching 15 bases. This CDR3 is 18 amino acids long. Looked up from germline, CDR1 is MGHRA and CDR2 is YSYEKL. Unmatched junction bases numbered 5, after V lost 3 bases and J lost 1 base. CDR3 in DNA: TGCGCCAGCAGCCAGCCGGGACTAGCGGGAGGAGGCACAGATACGCAGTATTTT. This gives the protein CASSQPGLAGGGTDTQYF.

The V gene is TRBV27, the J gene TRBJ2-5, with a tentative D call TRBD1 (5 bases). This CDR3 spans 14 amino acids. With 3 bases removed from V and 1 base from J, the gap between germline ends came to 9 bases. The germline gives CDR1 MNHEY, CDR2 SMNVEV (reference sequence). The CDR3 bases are TGTGCCAGCAGTTTCCAGGGATCCCAAGAGACCCAGTACTTC. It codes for CASSFQGSQETQYF.

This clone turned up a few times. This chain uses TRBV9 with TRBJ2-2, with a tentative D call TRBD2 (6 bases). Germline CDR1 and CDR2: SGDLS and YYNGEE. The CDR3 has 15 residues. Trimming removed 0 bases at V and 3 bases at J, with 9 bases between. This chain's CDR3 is CASSVGTTDTGELFF. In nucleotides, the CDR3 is TGTGCCAGCAGCGTAGGGACTACCGACACCGGGGAGCTGTTTTTT.

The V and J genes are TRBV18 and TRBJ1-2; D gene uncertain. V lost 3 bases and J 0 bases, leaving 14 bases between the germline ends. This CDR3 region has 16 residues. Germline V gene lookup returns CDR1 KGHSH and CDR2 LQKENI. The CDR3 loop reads CASSPPAALSNYGYTF. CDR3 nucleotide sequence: TGTGCCAGCTCACCTCCTGCGGCCCTATCTAACTATGGCTACACCTTC. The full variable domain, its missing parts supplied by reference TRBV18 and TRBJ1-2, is NAGVMQNPRHLVRRRGQEARLRCSPMKGHSHVYWYRQLPEEGLKFMVYLQKENIIDESGMPKERFSAEFPKEGPSILRIQQVVRGDSAAYFCASSPPAALSNYGYTFGSGTRLTVV.

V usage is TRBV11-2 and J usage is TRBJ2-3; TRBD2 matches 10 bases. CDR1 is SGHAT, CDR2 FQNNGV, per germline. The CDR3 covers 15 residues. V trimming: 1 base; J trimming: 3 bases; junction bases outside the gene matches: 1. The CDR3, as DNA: TGTGCCAGCAGCTTAGCTAGCGGGAGAACAGATACGCAGTATTTT. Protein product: CASSLASGRTDTQYF.

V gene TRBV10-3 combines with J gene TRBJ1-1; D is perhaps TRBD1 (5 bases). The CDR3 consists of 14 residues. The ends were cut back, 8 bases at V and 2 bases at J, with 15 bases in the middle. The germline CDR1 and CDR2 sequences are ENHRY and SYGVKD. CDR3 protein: CAIGIGHLNTEAFF. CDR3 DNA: TGTGCCATCGGGATAGGACACCTCAACACTGAAGCTTTCTTT.

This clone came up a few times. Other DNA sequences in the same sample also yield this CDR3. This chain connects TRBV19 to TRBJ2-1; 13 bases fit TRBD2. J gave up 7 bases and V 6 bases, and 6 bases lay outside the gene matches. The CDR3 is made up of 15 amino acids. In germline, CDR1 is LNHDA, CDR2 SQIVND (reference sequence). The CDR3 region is CASSRLAGGGNEQFF. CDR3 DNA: TGTGCCAGTAGCCGACTAGCGGGAGGAGGGAATGAGCAGTTCTTC.